This entry concerns a single T cell receptor (beta chain). The target antigen is unknown. Germline trimming cut 4 bases from V and 7 bases from J; bases unmatched to any gene: 21. In germline, CDR1 is LNHNV, CDR2 YYDKDF (reference sequence). This CDR3 spans 19 amino acids. These data originate in a study of T cell responses to AZD1222 COVID-19 vaccine. Study-wide results and caveats: Increases in Spike-specific TCR breadth and depth were seen after two AZD1222 doses. Dominant CD4 TCR responses targeted spike regions 160-218 and 743-854. Close to half of all spike-specific TCRs reportedly target regions of the variants that are unmutated.

The data were produced by immunoSEQ multiplex PCR, yet TCRdb's version contains in-frame clones alone and is incomplete. Among about 120,000 clones listed, around 89% were seen once. This material consisted of peripheral blood, taken on day 0 of AZD1222 vaccination. This chain joins TRBV15 and TRBJ2-1, with 8 bases identical to TRBD2. This TCR came from an adult in good health. CDR3 DNA: TGTGCCACCAGCATGGAGAAGGGTCGGTGGAAGCGGGGGAGGAATGAGCAGTTCTTC. It translates to CATSMEKGRWKRGRNEQFF.